This TCR beta chain was profiled in a study of cytomegalovirus exposure and HLA in healthy donors. Study as a whole: Most donors, more than 80% of around 400 genotyped, fell in the Caucasian-associated ancestry cluster. General study points: More clonal expansion characterized HLA-associated TCR beta chains than equally common others in a later analysis. Fewer N-insertions than the roughly 630-donor mean were reportedly shown by an Asian-associated ancestry cluster in a later analysis.

Trimming removed 0 bases at V and 5 bases at J, with 20 bases between. The V gene's germline CDR1 is SGDLS and CDR2 YYNGEE. The CDR3 has 17 residues. In the PCR, 60 Vbeta and 13 Jbeta primers were used. Repertoires were generated with immunoSEQ multiplex PCR, while TCRdb's copy carries only in-frame clones and drops some. The sample has approximately 170,000 clones; 60% to 80% are singletons. Turning to this clone: The antigen is undetermined.

This receptor was identified in a woman between 18 and 30 years old in good health and CMV-seronegative. Sequenced input: PBMCs. The rearrangement uses TRBV9 and TRBJ2-5, with a tentative D call TRBD2 (6 bases). The CDR3 sequence is CASSVGIAVLKQETQYF. CDR3 in DNA: TGTGCCAGCAGCGTAGGGATAGCGGTTCTAAAGCAGGAGACCCAGTACTTC.